These 14 T cell receptor beta chains share one sample of origin, sequenced in a study of blood T cells in healthy people across ages. Alongside a J-beta primer mix, a sample-barcoded 5' primer served in a second PCR lasting roughly 7 to 11 cycles. Each CDR3 protein is one row after TCRdb ran MiXCR on the 5' RACE reads. This repertoire shows about 760,000 distinct CDR3 sequences, about 61% found once; its top ten account for 20% to 30%. The sequencing input was blood. The receptors stem from a man between 35 and 55 years old in good health.

This clonotype has just a few counts. This chain connects TRBV6-5 to TRBJ1-4; D not resolved. V lost 3 bases, J lost 0 bases, and 5 bases lay in between. The CDR3 runs 14 residues. Germline CDR1 MNHEY, CDR2 SVGAGI. CDR3 bases: TGTGCCAGCAGTTATAGGTCAACTAATGAAAAACTGTTTTTT. Protein product: CASSYRSTNEKLFF.

The chain recombines TRBV4-1 with TRBJ2-7, with a possible D match to TRBD1 (6 bases). CDR1 and CDR2 (germline): MGHRA, YSYEKL. Trimming cost V 1 base and J 1 base, with 11 bases left between them. The CDR3 length is 15 residues. CDR3 in DNA: TGCGCCAGCAGCCAAGGGGGCGGACAGTCCTACGAGCAGTACTTC. Translated, it gives CASSQGGGQSYEQYF.

This chain connects TRBV5-1 to TRBJ2-6; 9 bases map to TRBD2. This CDR3 contains 17 residues. Trimming at V came to 1 base and at J to 4 bases, leaving 6 bases not matched to a gene. Germline V gene data show CDR1 as SGHRS and CDR2 as YFSETQ. The CDR3: CASSLLLAGLGANVLTF. DNA of the CDR3: TGCGCCAGCAGCTTGTTGCTAGCGGGACTGGGGGCCAACGTCCTGACTTTC.

In this sample, this clonotype turned up a few times. This chain connects TRBV11-2 to TRBJ2-5, with 7 bases identical to TRBD1. With 4 bases clipped from V and 2 bases from J, the junction kept 13 bases outside the gene matches. Germline V gives CDR1 SGHAT, CDR2 FQNNGV. This CDR3 has 17 residues. The CDR3 DNA reads TGTGCCAGCAGCTCGGGTGTTTGGGACAGTCTTCAAGAGACCCAGTACTTC. Amino acids: CASSSGVWDSLQETQYF.

The V gene is TRBV4-3, the J gene TRBJ2-2; 7 positions agree with TRBD2. This CDR3 has 16 residues. CDR1 and CDR2 from the germline V gene are LGHNA and YSLEER. V lost 0 bases and J lost 7; bases outside the gene matches: 8. This chain's CDR3 is CASSQEGTSAVGELFF. The CDR3 DNA reads TGCGCCAGCAGCCAAGAGGGCACTAGCGCGGTCGGGGAGCTGTTTTTT.

This chain joins TRBV20-1 and TRBJ1-6, with D perhaps matching TRBD1 (6 bases). Germline lookup yields CDR1 DFQATT and CDR2 SNEGSKA (reference sequence). V lost 5 bases and J lost 1, with 12 bases in between. The CDR3 has 15 residues. CDR3 DNA: TGCAGTGCTTCAGGGGCGGGTTCCTATAATTCACCCCTCCACTTT. Residues: CSASGAGSYNSPLHF.

This chain joins TRBV7-3 and TRBJ2-5; TRBD2 matches at 10 bases. The CDR3 has 15 amino acids. V shed 5 bases, J shed 5 bases, and the junction held 8 bases outside the gene matches. In germline, CDR1 is SGHTA, CDR2 FQGTGA. CDR3 nucleotides: TGTGCCAGCAGCCCCTCGGGACTAGCGATGGAGACCCAGTACTTC. Translating gives CASSPSGLAMETQYF.

The chain has TRBV20-1 and TRBJ2-7, with 7 bases aligning to TRBD1. J gave up 6 bases and V 7 bases, and 6 bases lay outside the gene matches. This CDR3 has 11 amino acids. Germline V gene data show CDR1 as DFQATT and CDR2 as SNEGSKA (reference sequence). The CDR3 region is CSVQTGVEQYF. CDR3 nucleotide sequence: TGCAGTGTTCAAACAGGGGTCGAGCAGTACTTC.

The V gene is TRBV29-1, the J gene TRBJ2-3; 10 nucleotides line up with TRBD2. CDR1 and CDR2 (germline): SQVTM, ANQGSEA. J lost 0 bases, V lost 8 bases, and 20 bases had no gene match. The CDR3 spans 19 residues. CDR3 coding DNA: TGCAGCACCGAAAGGGGGCGCGTAGAGACTAGCGGGAGCACAGATACGCAGTATTTT. Protein product: CSTERGRVETSGSTDTQYF.

J is TRBJ2-1 and V is TRBV6-2 or TRBV6-3; the match to TRBD1 covers 7 bases. The CDR3 sequence is 16 residues long. V was pared by 0 bases and J by 5 bases, with 7 bases of the junction left unmatched. From germline, CDR1 is MNHEY and CDR2 SVGEGT. CDR3: CASSYSLRGLDNEQFF. CDR3 DNA sequence: TGTGCCAGCAGTTACTCATTGAGGGGGCTAGACAATGAGCAGTTCTTC.

The CDR3 region has the DNA TGTGCCAGCAGCTTAGTTCTCCCCGGGCGCGGGAGAAGTGGGCATGAGCAGTTCTTC. As protein: CASSLVLPGRGRSGHEQFF. The chain uses TRBV7-2 and TRBJ2-1; 7 nucleotides agree with TRBD2. Germline V lookup: CDR1 SGHTA, CDR2 FQGNSA. This CDR3 is 19 amino acids long. V gave up 1 base and J gave up 8 bases; unmatched junction bases: 20. Looking up the rest from reference TRBV7-2 and TRBJ2-1 gives the full variable domain: GAGVSQSPSNKVTEKGKDVELRCDPISGHTALYWYRQSLGQGLEFLIYFQGNSAPDKSGLPSDRFSAERTGGSVSTLTIQRTQQEDSAVYLCASSLVLPGRGRSGHEQFFGPGTRLTVL.

The chain employs TRBV9 and TRBJ2-2, with D possibly TRBD1 on 6 matching bases. CDR3 size: 15 residues. The germline V gene has CDR1 SGDLS and CDR2 YYNGEE. Deletions cut 5 bases from V and 8 bases from J, with 19 bases between. Here the CDR3 DNA reads TGTGCCAGCAGAGAACATACAGGGTCCGTGGGGGAGCTGTTTTTT. It codes for CASREHTGSVGELFF.

This chain connects TRBV7-9 to TRBJ1-5; unclear D gene. The CDR3 contains 14 residues. V lost 4 bases and J lost 4, with 11 bases in between. Germline V gene lookup returns CDR1 SEHNR and CDR2 FQNEAQ (reference sequence). The CDR3 DNA reads as TGTGCCAGCAGCTCAGTAAACCCGAATCAGCCCCAGCATTTT. This encodes CASSSVNPNQPQHF.

The genes are TRBV20-1 and TRBJ2-5; TRBD1 is a possible D gene (5 bases). V was clipped by 1 base and J by 5 bases, with 11 bases between them. Germline CDR1 and CDR2: DFQATT and SNEGSKA (reference sequence). The CDR3 contains 13 residues. Here the CDR3 reads CSARGPGRETQYF. CDR3 coding DNA: TGCAGTGCTAGAGGCCCAGGGCGGGAGACCCAGTACTTC.